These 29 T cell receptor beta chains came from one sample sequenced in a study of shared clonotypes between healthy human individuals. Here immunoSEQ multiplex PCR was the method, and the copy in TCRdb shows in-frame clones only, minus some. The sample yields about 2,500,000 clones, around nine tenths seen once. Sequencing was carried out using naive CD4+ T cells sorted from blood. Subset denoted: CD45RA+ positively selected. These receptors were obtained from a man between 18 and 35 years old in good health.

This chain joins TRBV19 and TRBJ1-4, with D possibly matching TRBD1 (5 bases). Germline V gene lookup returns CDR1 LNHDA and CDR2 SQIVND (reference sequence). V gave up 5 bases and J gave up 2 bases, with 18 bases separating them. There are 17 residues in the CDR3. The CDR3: CASSPLLEGRTNEKLFF. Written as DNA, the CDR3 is TGTGCCAGTAGTCCCCTCCTCGAGGGGCGGACTAATGAAAAACTGTTTTTT.

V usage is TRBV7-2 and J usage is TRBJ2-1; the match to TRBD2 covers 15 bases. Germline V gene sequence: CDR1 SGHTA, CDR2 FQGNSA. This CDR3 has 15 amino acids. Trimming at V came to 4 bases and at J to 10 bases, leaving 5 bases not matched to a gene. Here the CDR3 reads CASSSGLAGGPEQFF. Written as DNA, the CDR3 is TGTGCCAGCAGCTCCGGACTAGCGGGAGGGCCGGAGCAGTTCTTC. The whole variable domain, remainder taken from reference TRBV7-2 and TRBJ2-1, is GAGVSQSPSNKVTEKGKDVELRCDPISGHTALYWYRQSLGQGLEFLIYFQGNSAPDKSGLPSDRFSAERTGGSVSTLTIQRTQQEDSAVYLCASSSGLAGGPEQFFGPGTRLTVL.

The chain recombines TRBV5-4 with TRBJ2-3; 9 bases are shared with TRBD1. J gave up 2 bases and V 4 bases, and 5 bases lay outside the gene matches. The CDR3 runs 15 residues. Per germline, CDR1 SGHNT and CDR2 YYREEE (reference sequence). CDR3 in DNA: TGTGCCAGCAGCCAGGACAGGGGAAACACAGATACGCAGTATTTT. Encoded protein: CASSQDRGNTDTQYF.

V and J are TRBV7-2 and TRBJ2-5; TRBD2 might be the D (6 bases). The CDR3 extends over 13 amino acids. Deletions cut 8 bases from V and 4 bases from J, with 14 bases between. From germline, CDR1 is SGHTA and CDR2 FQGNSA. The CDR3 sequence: CASLAERGETQYF. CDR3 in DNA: TGTGCCAGCTTAGCGGAGAGGGGAGAGACCCAGTACTTC.

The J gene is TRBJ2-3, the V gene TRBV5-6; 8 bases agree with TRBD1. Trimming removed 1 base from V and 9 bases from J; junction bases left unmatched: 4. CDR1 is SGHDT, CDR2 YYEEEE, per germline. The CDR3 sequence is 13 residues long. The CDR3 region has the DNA TGTGCCAGCAGCTTGCAGGGGGCGAACACGCAGTATTTT. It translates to CASSLQGANTQYF.

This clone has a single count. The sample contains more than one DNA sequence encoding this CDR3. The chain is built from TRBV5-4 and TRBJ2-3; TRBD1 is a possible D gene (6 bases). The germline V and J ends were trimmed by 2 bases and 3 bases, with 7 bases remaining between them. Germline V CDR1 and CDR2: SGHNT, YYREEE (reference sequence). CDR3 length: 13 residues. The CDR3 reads CASSFTGTDTQYF. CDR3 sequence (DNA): TGTGCCAGCAGCTTTACAGGGACAGATACGCAGTATTTT.

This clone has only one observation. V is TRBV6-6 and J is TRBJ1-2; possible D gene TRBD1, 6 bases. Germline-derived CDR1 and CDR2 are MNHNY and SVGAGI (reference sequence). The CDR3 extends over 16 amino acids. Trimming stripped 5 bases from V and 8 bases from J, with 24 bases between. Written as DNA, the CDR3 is TGTGCCAGCAGTGGGGTTGGGCAGGGGCTGACCGCCGGCTACACCTTC. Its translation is CASSGVGQGLTAGYTF.

As DNA, the CDR3 is TGTGCCAGCAGCTTAAACAATGTGGGCACTGAAGCTTTCTTT. It is translated as CASSLNNVGTEAFF. The chain is built from TRBV7-2 and TRBJ1-1; D is uncertain. The germline gives CDR1 SGHTA, CDR2 FQGNSA. The ends were cut back, 2 bases at V and 4 bases at J, with 11 bases in the middle. The CDR3 runs to 14 residues. The full variable domain, in which reference TRBV7-2 and TRBJ1-1 provide the parts outside the CDR3, is GAGVSQSPSNKVTEKGKDVELRCDPISGHTALYWYRQSLGQGLEFLIYFQGNSAPDKSGLPSDRFSAERTGGSVSTLTIQRTQQEDSAVYLCASSLNNVGTEAFFGQGTRLTVV.

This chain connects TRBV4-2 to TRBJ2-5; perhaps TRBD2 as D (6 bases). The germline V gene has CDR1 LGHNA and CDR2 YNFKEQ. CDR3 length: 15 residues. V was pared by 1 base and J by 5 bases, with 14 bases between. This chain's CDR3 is CASSQASGGEETQYF. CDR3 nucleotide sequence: TGTGCCAGCAGCCAAGCATCTGGCGGGGAGGAGACCCAGTACTTC.

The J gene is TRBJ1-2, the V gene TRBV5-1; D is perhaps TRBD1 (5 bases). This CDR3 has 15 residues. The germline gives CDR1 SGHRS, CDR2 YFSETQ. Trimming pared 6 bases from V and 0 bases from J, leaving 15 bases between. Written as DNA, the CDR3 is TGCGCCAGCATCGAGCAAGGGACCGCTAACTATGGCTACACCTTC. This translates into CASIEQGTANYGYTF.

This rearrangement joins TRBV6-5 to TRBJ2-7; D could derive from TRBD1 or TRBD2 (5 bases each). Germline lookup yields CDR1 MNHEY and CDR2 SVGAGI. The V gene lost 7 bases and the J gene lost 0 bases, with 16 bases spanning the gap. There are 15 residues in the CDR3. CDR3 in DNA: TGTGCCAGCAAACCACTTGGGACGGTCTCCTACGAGCAGTACTTC. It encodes CASKPLGTVSYEQYF.

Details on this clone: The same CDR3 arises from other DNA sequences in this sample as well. The CDR3 protein is CASSFQGPYEQYF. Written as DNA, the CDR3 is TGTGCCAGCAGTTTTCAGGGACCCTACGAGCAGTACTTC. This chain links TRBV28 with TRBJ2-7; D tentatively reads TRBD1 or TRBD2 (5 bases each). The CDR3 is 13 residues long. The V gene lost 3 bases and the J gene lost 2 bases, with 8 bases spanning the gap. Germline V lookup: CDR1 MDHEN, CDR2 SYDVKM.

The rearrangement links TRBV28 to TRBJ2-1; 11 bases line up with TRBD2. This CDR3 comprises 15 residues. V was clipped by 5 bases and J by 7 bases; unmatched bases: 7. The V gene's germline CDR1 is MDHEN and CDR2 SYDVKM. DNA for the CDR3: TGTGCCAGCAGTCCTAGCGGGGGGATGGGGAATGAGCAGTTCTTC. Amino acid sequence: CASSPSGGMGNEQFF.

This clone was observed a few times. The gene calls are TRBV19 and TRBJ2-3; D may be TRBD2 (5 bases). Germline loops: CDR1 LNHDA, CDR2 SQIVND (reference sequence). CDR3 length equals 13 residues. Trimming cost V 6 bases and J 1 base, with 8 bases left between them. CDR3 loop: CASRRAGTDTQYF. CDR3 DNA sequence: TGTGCCAGTAGGCGGGCGGGCACAGATACGCAGTATTTT. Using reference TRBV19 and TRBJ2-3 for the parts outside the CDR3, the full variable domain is DGGITQSPKYLFRKEGQNVTLSCEQNLNHDAMYWYRQDPGQGLRLIYYSQIVNDFQKGDIAEGYSVSREKKESFPLTVTSAQKNPTAFYLCASRRAGTDTQYFGPGTRLTVL.

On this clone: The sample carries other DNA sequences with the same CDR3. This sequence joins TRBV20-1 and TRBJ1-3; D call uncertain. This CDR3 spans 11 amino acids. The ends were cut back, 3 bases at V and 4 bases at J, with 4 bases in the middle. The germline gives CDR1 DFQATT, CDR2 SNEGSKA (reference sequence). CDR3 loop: CSASFGNTIYF. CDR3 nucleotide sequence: TGCAGTGCTAGCTTCGGAAACACCATATATTTT.

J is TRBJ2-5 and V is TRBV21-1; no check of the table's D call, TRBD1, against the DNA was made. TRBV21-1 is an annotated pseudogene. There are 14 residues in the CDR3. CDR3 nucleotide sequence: TGTGCCAGCAGCCCCTGGGCCTCGCCGGAGACCCAGTACTTC. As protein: CASSPWASPETQYF.

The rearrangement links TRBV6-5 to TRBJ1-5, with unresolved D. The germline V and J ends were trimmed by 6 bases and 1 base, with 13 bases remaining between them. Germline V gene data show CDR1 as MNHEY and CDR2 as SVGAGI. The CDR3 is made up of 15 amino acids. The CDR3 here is CASRQSKRSNQPQHF. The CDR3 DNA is TGTGCCAGCAGACAGAGTAAAAGAAGCAATCAGCCCCAGCATTTT.

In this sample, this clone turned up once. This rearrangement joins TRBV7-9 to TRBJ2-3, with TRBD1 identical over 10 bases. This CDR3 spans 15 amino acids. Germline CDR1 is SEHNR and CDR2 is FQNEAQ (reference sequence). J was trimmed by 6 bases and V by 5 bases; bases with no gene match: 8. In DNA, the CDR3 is TGTGCCAGCAGCCTTGGGACAGGGGAGGGGGATACGCAGTATTTT. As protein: CASSLGTGEGDTQYF.

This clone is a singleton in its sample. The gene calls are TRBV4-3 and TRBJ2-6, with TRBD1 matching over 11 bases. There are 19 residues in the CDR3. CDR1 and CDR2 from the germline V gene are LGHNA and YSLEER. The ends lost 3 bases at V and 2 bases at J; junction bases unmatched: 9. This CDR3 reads CASSQTRGQGAAGANVLTF. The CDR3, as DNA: TGCGCCAGCAGCCAGACTCGAGGACAGGGGGCCGCTGGGGCCAACGTCCTGACTTTC.

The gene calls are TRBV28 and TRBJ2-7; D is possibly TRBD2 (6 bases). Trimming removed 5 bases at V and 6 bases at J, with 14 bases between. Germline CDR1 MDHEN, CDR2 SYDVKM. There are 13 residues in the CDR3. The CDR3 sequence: CASSPGGPSEQYF. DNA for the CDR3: TGTGCCAGCAGTCCCGGAGGGCCCTCCGAGCAGTACTTC. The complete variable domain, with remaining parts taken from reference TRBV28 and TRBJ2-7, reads DVKVTQSSRYLVKRTGEKVFLECVQDMDHENMFWYRQDPGLGLRLIYFSYDVKMKEKGDIPEGYSVSREKKERFSLILESASTNQTSMYLCASSPGGPSEQYFGPGTRLTVT.

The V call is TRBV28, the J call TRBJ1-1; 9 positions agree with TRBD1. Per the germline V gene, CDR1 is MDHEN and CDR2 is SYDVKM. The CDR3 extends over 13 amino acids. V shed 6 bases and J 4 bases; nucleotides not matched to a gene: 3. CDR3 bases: TGTGCCAGCAGACACAGGGGGCGCACTGAAGCTTTCTTT. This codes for CASRHRGRTEAFF.

CDR3 DNA: TGTGCCAGCAGTGCCCCGGACAGTGAGGGAGAGACCCAGTACTTC. Its protein is CASSAPDSEGETQYF. The V gene is TRBV6-1, the J gene TRBJ2-5; a possible D gene is TRBD1 (6 bases). Germline V gives CDR1 MNHNS, CDR2 SASEGT. V lost 4 bases, J lost 4 bases, and 16 bases lay in between. This CDR3 has 15 residues.

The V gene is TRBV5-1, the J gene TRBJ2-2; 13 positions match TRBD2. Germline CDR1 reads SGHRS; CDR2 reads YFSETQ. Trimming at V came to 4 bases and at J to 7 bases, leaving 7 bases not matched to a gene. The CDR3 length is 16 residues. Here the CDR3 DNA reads TGCGCCAGCAGCCCGGGACTAGCGGGGTCAGGCGGGGAGCTGTTTTTT. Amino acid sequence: CASSPGLAGSGGELFF.

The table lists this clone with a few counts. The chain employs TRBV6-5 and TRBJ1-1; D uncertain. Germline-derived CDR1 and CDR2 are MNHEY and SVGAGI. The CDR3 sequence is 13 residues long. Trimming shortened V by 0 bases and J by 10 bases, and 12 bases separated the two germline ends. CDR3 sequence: CASSYSLNSAAFF. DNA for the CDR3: TGTGCCAGCAGTTACTCGCTAAATTCTGCAGCTTTCTTT.

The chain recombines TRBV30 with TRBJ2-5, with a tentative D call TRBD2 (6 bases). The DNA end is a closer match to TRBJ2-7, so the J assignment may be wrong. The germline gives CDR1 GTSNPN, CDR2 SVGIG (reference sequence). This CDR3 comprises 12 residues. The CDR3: CAWGDSPYEQYF. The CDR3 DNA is TGTGCCTGGGGGGACTCTCCCTACGAGCAGTACTTC.

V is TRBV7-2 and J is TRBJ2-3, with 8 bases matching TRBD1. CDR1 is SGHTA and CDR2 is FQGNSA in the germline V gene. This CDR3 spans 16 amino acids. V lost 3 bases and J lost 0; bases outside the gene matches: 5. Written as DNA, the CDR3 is TGTGCCAGCAGCTTCTCGACAGGGGCGAGCACAGATACGCAGTATTTT. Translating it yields CASSFSTGASTDTQYF.

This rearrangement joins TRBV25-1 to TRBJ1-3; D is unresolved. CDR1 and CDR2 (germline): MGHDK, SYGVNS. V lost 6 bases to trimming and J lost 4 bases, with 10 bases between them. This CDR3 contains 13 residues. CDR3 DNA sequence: TGTGCCAGCAGAGGTTCTTGGGGAAACACCATATATTTT. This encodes CASRGSWGNTIYF.

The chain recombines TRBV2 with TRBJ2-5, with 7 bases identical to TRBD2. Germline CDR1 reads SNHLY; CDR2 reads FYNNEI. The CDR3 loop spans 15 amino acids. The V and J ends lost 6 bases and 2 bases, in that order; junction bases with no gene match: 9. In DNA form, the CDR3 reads TGTGCCAGCAGCCGGGAGGCGGGTGAACAAGAGACCCAGTACTTC. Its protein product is CASSREAGEQETQYF.

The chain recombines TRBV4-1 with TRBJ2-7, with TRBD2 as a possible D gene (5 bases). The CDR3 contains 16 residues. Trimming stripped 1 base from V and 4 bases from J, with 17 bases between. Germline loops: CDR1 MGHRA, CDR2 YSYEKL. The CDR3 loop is CASSQGGSAGLYEQYF. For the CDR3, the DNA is TGCGCCAGCAGCCAAGGGGGTTCGGCGGGTCTGTACGAGCAGTACTTC.